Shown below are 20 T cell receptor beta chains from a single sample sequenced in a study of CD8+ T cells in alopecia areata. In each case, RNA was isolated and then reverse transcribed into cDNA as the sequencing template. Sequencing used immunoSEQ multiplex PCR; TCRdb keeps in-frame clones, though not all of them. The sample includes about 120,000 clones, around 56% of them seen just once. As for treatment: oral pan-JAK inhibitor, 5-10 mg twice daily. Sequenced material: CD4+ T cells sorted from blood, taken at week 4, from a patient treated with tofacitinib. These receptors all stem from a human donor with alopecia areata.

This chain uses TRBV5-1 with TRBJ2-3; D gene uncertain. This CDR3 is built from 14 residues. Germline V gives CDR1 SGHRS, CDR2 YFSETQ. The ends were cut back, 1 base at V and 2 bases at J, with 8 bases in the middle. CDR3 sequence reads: CASSLSPLTDTQYF. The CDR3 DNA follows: TGCGCCAGCAGCTTGAGCCCCCTCACAGATACGCAGTATTTT.

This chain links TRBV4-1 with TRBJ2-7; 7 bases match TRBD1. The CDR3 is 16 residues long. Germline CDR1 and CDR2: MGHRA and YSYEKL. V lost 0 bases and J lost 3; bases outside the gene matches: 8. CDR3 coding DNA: TGCGCCAGCAGCCAAGATAGCCACGGGACAGTCTACGAGCAGTACTTC. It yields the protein CASSQDSHGTVYEQYF.

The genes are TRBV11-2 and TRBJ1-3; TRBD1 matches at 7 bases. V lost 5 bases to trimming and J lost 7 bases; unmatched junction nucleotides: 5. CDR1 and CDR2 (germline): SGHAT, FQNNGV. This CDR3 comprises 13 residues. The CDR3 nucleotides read TGTGCCAGCAGCCCAGACAGGGCTAACACCATATATTTT. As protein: CASSPDRANTIYF. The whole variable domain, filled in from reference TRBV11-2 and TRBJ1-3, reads EAGVAQSPRYKIIEKRQSVAFWCNPISGHATLYWYQQILGQGPKLLIQFQNNGVVDDSQLPKDRFSAERLKGVDSTLKIQPAKLEDSAVYLCASSPDRANTIYFGEGSWLTVV.

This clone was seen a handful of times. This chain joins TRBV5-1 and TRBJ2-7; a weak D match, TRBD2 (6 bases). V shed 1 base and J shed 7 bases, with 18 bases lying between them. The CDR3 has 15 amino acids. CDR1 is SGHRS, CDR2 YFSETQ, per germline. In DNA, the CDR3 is TGCGCCAGCAGCTTGTGGGGGGTAGTCGTGGGAGAGCAGTACTTC. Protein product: CASSLWGVVVGEQYF.

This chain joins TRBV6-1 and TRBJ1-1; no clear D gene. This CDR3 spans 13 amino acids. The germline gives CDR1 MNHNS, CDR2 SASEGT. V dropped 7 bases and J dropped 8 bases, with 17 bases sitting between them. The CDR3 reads CASMRGRPSEAFF. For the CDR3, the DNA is TGTGCCAGCATGAGAGGCAGGCCGTCCGAAGCTTTCTTT.

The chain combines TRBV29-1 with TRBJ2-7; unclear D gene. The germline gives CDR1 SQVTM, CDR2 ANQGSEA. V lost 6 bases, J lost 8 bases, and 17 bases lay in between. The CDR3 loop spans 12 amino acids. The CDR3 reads CSVSTSTPQQYF. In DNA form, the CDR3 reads TGCAGCGTGTCTACCAGTACTCCGCAGCAGTACTTC.

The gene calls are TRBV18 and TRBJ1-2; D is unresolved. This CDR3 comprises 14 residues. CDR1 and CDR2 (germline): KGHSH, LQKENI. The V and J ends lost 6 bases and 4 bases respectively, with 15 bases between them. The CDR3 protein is CASSPGEDLYGYTF. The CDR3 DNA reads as TGTGCCAGCTCCCCAGGCGAGGATCTCTATGGCTACACCTTC.

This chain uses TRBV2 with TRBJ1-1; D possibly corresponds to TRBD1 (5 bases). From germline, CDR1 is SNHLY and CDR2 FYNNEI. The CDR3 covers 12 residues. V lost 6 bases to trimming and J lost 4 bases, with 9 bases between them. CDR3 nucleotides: TGTGCCAGCAGGATTCAGGGCACTGAAGCTTTCTTT. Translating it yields CASRIQGTEAFF.

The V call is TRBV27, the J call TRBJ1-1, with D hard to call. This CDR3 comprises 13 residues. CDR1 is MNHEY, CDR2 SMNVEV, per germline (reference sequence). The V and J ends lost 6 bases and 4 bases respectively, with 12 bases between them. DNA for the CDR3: TGTGCCAGCAGGACCCGGGAATTCACTGAAGCTTTCTTT. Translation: CASRTREFTEAFF.

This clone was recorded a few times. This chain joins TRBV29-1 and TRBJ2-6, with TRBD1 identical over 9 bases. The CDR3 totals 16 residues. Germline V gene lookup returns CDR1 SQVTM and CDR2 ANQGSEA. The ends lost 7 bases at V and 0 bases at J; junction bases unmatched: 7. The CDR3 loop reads CSATGQGASGANVLTF. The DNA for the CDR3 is TGCAGCGCAACGGGACAGGGTGCCTCTGGGGCCAACGTCCTGACTTTC.

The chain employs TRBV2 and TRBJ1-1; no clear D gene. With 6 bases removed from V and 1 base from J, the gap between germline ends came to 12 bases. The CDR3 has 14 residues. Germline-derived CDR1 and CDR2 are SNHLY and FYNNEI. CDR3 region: CASSPPTGNTEAFF. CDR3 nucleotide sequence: TGTGCCAGCAGCCCCCCGACGGGGAACACTGAAGCTTTCTTT.

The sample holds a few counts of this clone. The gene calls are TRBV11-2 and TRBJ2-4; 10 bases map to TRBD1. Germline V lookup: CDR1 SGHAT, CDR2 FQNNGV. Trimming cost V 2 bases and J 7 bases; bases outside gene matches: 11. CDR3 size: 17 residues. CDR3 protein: CASSLKTGTGVLNIQYF. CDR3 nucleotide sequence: TGTGCCAGCAGCTTAAAAACCGGGACAGGGGTGTTGAACATTCAGTACTTC.

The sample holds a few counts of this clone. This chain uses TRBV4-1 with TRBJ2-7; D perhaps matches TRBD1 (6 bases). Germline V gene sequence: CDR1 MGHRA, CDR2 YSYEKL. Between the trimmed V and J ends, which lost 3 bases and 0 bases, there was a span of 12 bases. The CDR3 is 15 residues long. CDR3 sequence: CASSHWTATSYEQYF. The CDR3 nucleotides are TGCGCCAGCAGCCACTGGACAGCCACCTCCTACGAGCAGTACTTC.

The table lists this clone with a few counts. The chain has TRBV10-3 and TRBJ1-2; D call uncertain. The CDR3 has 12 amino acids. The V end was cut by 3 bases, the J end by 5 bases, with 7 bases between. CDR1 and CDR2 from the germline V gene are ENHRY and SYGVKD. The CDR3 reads CAISDGPYGYTF. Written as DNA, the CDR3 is TGTGCCATCAGTGACGGGCCATATGGCTACACCTTC.

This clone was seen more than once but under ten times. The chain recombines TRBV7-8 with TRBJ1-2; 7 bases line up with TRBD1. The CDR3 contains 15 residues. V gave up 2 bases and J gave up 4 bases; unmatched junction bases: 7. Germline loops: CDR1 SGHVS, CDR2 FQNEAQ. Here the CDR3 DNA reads TGTGCCAGCAGCTTATCGTCAGGGGGTAGCTATGGCTACACCTTC. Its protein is CASSLSSGGSYGYTF.

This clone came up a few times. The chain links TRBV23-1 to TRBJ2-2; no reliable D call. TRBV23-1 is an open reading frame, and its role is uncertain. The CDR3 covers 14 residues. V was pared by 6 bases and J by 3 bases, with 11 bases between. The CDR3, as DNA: TGCGCCAGCAGCTCTGGAAGGGACACCGGGGAGCTGTTTTTT. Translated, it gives CASSSGRDTGELFF.

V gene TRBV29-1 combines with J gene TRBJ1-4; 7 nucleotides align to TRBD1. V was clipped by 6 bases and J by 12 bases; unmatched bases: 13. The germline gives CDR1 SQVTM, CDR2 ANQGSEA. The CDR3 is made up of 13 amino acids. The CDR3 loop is CSVVEGNRGELFF. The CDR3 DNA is TGCAGCGTCGTGGAGGGGAACAGGGGTGAACTGTTTTTT.

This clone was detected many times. The CDR3 loop is CASSLGGLEVYGYTF. Written as DNA, the CDR3 is TGTGCCAGCAGCTTAGGGGGCCTGGAAGTGTATGGCTACACCTTC. The chain links TRBV7-9 to TRBJ1-2, with D tentatively TRBD1 (5 bases). Germline V lookup: CDR1 SEHNR, CDR2 FQNEAQ (reference sequence). The CDR3 has 15 amino acids. V dropped 1 base and J dropped 5 bases, with 14 bases sitting between them.

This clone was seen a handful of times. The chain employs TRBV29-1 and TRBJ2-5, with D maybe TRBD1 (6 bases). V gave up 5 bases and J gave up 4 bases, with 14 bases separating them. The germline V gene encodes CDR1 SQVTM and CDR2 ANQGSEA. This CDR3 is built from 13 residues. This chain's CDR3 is CSVYIRGPETQYF. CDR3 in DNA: TGCAGCGTTTATATCAGGGGCCCAGAGACCCAGTACTTC. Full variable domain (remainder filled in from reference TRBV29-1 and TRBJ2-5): SAVISQKPSRDICQRGTSLTIQCQVDSQVTMMFWYRQQPGQSLTLIATANQGSEATYESGFVIDKFPISRPNLTFSTLTVSNMSPEDSSIYLCSVYIRGPETQYFGPGTRLLVL.

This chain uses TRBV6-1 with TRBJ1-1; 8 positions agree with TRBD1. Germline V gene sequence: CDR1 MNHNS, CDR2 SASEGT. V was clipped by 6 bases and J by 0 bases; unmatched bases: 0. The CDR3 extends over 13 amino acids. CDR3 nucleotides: TGTGCCAGCAGCAGGGGGCTGAACACTGAAGCTTTCTTT. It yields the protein CASSRGLNTEAFF.